These 26 T cell receptor beta chains originate from one sample sequenced in a study of T cell responses to AZD1222 COVID-19 vaccine. Profiled with immunoSEQ multiplex PCR; TCRdb holds only in-frame clones, not every one. The sample contains more than 100,000 clones, 87% of which appear only once. This specimen consisted of peripheral blood, obtained on day 0 of AZD1222 vaccination. These receptors originate from an adult in good health.

This chain joins TRBV21-1 and TRBJ1-1; the table's D call, TRBD1, was not checked against the DNA. TRBV21-1 constitutes a pseudogene. The CDR3 extends over 18 amino acids. The CDR3, as DNA: TGTGCCAGCAGCAAAAAGGGCAGGGGGTGTGGGATGAACACTGAAGCTTTCTTT. Translation: CASSKKGRGCGMNTEAFF.

The V gene is TRBV6-5, the J gene TRBJ1-1; no definite D call. Germline CDR1 and CDR2: MNHEY and SVGAGI. V lost 0 bases and J 6 bases, leaving 14 bases between the germline ends. CDR3 length: 15 amino acids. CDR3 in amino acids: CASSYSRMGNAEAFF. The CDR3 nucleotides are TGTGCCAGCAGTTACTCCCGAATGGGTAATGCTGAAGCTTTCTTT.

V is TRBV28 and J is TRBJ2-5, with D possibly matching TRBD2 (6 bases). This CDR3 contains 14 residues. The V gene's germline CDR1 is MDHEN and CDR2 SYDVKM. Trimming stripped 6 bases from V and 5 bases from J, with 16 bases between. This CDR3 is CASRRGPSEETQYF. CDR3 sequence (DNA): TGTGCCAGCAGGCGGGGACCCTCTGAGGAGACCCAGTACTTC.

The V call is TRBV28, the J call TRBJ2-7, with 11 bases matching TRBD1. Germline values: CDR1 MDHEN, CDR2 SYDVKM. CDR3 length: 14 residues. J lost 1 base, V lost 7 bases, and 3 bases had no gene match. For the CDR3, the DNA is TGTGCCAGCACTGGACAGGGGGCATCCTACGAGCAGTACTTC. This translates into CASTGQGASYEQYF.

J is TRBJ2-3 and V is TRBV5-1; the D is unclear. With 3 bases removed from V and 2 bases from J, the gap between germline ends came to 4 bases. Per the germline V gene, CDR1 is SGHRS and CDR2 is YFSETQ. The CDR3 loop spans 12 amino acids. The CDR3 here is CASSWDTDTQYF. Written as DNA, the CDR3 is TGCGCCAGCAGCTGGGACACAGATACGCAGTATTTT.

This clone showed up just a few times. This chain joins TRBV6-4 and TRBJ1-1; D is ambiguous. The germline CDR1 and CDR2 sequences are MRHNA and SNTAGT. V gave up 2 bases and J gave up 5 bases, with 0 bases separating them. The length of the CDR3 is 10 residues. The CDR3 reads CASSDTEAFF. CDR3 sequence (DNA): TGTGCCAGCAGTGACACTGAAGCTTTCTTT.

This clone was detected only a few times. This chain connects TRBV28 to TRBJ1-1; D uncertain. V was trimmed by 7 bases and J by 6 bases, leaving 15 bases between them. CDR3 size: 13 residues. In germline, CDR1 is MDHEN, CDR2 SYDVKM. DNA for the CDR3: TGTGCCAGCACCCGTCCTGGGAGGGCTGAAGCTTTCTTT. Translating gives CASTRPGRAEAFF.

This chain uses TRBV15 with TRBJ2-1, with 10 bases lining up with TRBD2. CDR1 and CDR2 (germline): LNHNV, YYDKDF (reference sequence). J gave up 5 bases and V 0 bases, and 4 bases lay outside the gene matches. The CDR3 loop spans 16 amino acids. The CDR3 spells CATSREAGGVHNEQFF. CDR3 DNA: TGTGCCACCAGCAGAGAAGCGGGGGGGGTCCACAATGAGCAGTTCTTC. The full variable domain, in which reference TRBV15 and TRBJ2-1 provide the parts outside the CDR3, is DAMVIQNPRYQVTQFGKPVTLSCSQTLNHNVMYWYQQKSSQAPKLLFHYYDKDFNNEADTPDNFQSRRPNTSFCFLDIRSPGLGDTAMYLCATSREAGGVHNEQFFGPGTRLTVL.

V is TRBV7-9 and J is TRBJ2-7, with D maybe TRBD2 (5 bases). Germline V gene lookup returns CDR1 SEHNR and CDR2 FQNEAQ (reference sequence). The CDR3 runs to 14 residues. The germline V and J ends were trimmed by 1 base and 8 bases, with 15 bases remaining between them. The CDR3 DNA is TGTGCCAGCAGCTTAGGGACTGACTACGTGCAGCAGTACTTC. This translates into CASSLGTDYVQQYF.

The chain joins TRBV3-1 (or the pseudogene TRBV3-2) to TRBJ2-7; 8 bases align to TRBD1. The CDR3 is 14 amino acids. The germline V gene encodes CDR1 LGHDT and CDR2 YNNKEL (reference sequence). J was trimmed by 7 bases and V by 7 bases; bases with no gene match: 12. CDR3 in DNA: TGTGCCAGCAAAGCGGGCAGGGGGCGAGGGGAGCAGTACTTC. This gives the protein CASKAGRGRGEQYF.

This rearrangement joins TRBV6-2 or TRBV6-3 to TRBJ2-5; 7 positions match TRBD2. Germline V gene lookup returns CDR1 MNHEY and CDR2 SVGEGT. Trimming removed 6 bases from V and 5 bases from J; junction bases left unmatched: 15. The CDR3 sequence is 16 residues long. CDR3 in DNA: TGTGCCAGCAGCACCAACGGTTATGCGGGGGAGGAGACCCAGTACTTC. Translating it yields CASSTNGYAGEETQYF.

CDR3 bases: TGCAGCGTTAAAACAGGGAATAGCGCAGATACGCAGTATTTT. It codes for CSVKTGNSADTQYF. The V call is TRBV29-1, the J call TRBJ2-3; D possibly corresponds to TRBD1 (6 bases). CDR3 size: 14 residues. Trimming took 5 bases from V and 4 from J, leaving 16 bases between them. The germline CDR1 and CDR2 sequences are SQVTM and ANQGSEA.

This clone was observed a few times. V usage is TRBV3-1 (or the pseudogene TRBV3-2) and J usage is TRBJ1-1, with a weak D call TRBD1 (5 bases). The germline CDR1 and CDR2 sequences are LGHDT and YNNKEL (reference sequence). This CDR3 is built from 14 residues. Trimming took off 6 bases at V and 3 bases at J, with 14 bases between the two ends. CDR3 sequence: CASRNGQRDTEAFF. The CDR3 nucleotides are TGTGCCAGCAGGAATGGACAAAGGGACACTGAAGCTTTCTTT.

The CDR3 region has the DNA TGTGCCAGCAGCGGCCTAGCGGGGGGCTCAGAGACCCAGTACTTC. Translating gives CASSGLAGGSETQYF. V is TRBV9 and J is TRBJ2-5; 11 bases align to TRBD2. CDR1 is SGDLS, CDR2 YYNGEE, per germline. V was clipped by 3 bases and J by 4 bases; unmatched bases: 5. This CDR3 is built from 15 residues.

The rearrangement uses TRBV5-6 and TRBJ1-6, with D perhaps matching TRBD1 (5 bases). Trimming took 4 bases from V and 7 from J, leaving 21 bases between them. The germline V gene has CDR1 SGHDT and CDR2 YYEEEE. This CDR3 comprises 17 residues. The CDR3 sequence: CASSPPGRDVLNSPLHF. CDR3 coding DNA: TGTGCCAGCAGCCCCCCCGGCAGGGATGTTCTGAATTCACCCCTCCACTTT. The full variable domain, in which reference TRBV5-6 and TRBJ1-6 provide the parts outside the CDR3, is DAGVTQSPTHLIKTRGQQVTLRCSPKSGHDTVSWYQQALGQGPQFIFQYYEEEERQRGNFPDRFSGHQFPNYSSELNVNALLLGDSALYLCASSPPGRDVLNSPLHFGNGTRLTVT.

The chain joins TRBV7-2 to TRBJ2-7; TRBD2 matches 12 bases. This CDR3 is 16 amino acids long. Looked up from germline, CDR1 is SGHTA and CDR2 is FQGNSA. After removal of 6 bases from V and 4 bases from J, the junction contained 10 bases not matched to a gene. The CDR3 region is CASSLASGGGGYEQYF. The CDR3 DNA follows: TGTGCCAGCAGTCTGGCTAGCGGGGGGGGTGGATACGAGCAGTACTTC. Variable domain in full (rest from reference TRBV7-2 and TRBJ2-7): GAGVSQSPSNKVTEKGKDVELRCDPISGHTALYWYRQSLGQGLEFLIYFQGNSAPDKSGLPSDRFSAERTGGSVSTLTIQRTQQEDSAVYLCASSLASGGGGYEQYFGPGTRLTVT.

The chain employs TRBV30 and TRBJ1-1; D unclear. The V end was cut by 3 bases, the J end by 8 bases, with 13 bases between. Germline-derived CDR1 and CDR2 are GTSNPN and SVGIG (reference sequence). The CDR3 runs 12 residues. CDR3 residues: CAWSADPREAFF. CDR3 DNA: TGTGCCTGGAGCGCAGACCCCAGAGAAGCTTTCTTT.

About this clone: Other nucleotide sequences from this sample produce the same CDR3. The J gene is TRBJ2-5, the V gene TRBV3-1 (or the pseudogene TRBV3-2); D may be TRBD1 or TRBD2 (6 bases each). The CDR3 is made up of 14 amino acids. The germline CDR1 and CDR2 sequences are LGHDT and YNNKEL (reference sequence). V lost 1 base, J lost 4 bases, and 10 bases lay in between. CDR3 nucleotide sequence: TGTGCCAGCAGCCAAGCCGGGGGCGCAGAGACCCAGTACTTC. Translation gives CASSQAGGAETQYF.

This sequence joins TRBV5-4 and TRBJ1-3; 10 bases agree with TRBD1. With 0 bases clipped from V and 4 bases from J, the junction kept 7 bases outside the gene matches. The CDR3 spans 17 residues. CDR1 and CDR2 from the germline V gene are SGHNT and YYREEE (reference sequence). The CDR3 nucleotides are TGTGCCAGCAGCTTGGATGGGGGACAGGGGAACGGAAACACCATATATTTT. It translates to CASSLDGGQGNGNTIYF.

CDR3 in DNA: TGTGCCAGTAGTACCCCGGGGGGGGAACTAGCCAAAAACATTCAGTACTTC. This encodes CASSTPGGELAKNIQYF. This sequence joins TRBV19 and TRBJ2-4; TRBD2 matches at 8 bases. The CDR3 sequence is 17 residues long. V trimming: 4 bases; J trimming: 0 bases; junction bases outside the gene matches: 8. The germline gives CDR1 LNHDA, CDR2 SQIVND (reference sequence). The variable domain in full, completed from reference TRBV19 and TRBJ2-4, reads DGGITQSPKYLFRKEGQNVTLSCEQNLNHDAMYWYRQDPGQGLRLIYYSQIVNDFQKGDIAEGYSVSREKKESFPLTVTSAQKNPTAFYLCASSTPGGELAKNIQYFGAGTRLSVL.

The chain has TRBV15 and TRBJ1-5; D gene ambiguous. Trimming took off 0 bases at V and 7 bases at J, with 7 bases between the two ends. From germline, CDR1 is LNHNV and CDR2 YYDKDF (reference sequence). The length of the CDR3 is 13 residues. CDR3 sequence: CATSREASQPQHF. DNA for the CDR3: TGTGCCACCAGCAGAGAGGCGTCCCAGCCCCAGCATTTT.

The chain uses TRBV5-6 and TRBJ2-3, with D tentatively TRBD2 (5 bases). CDR3 length: 15 residues. Trimming took off 2 bases at V and 2 bases at J, with 12 bases between the two ends. Germline V gene data show CDR1 as SGHDT and CDR2 as YYEEEE. CDR3 bases: TGTGCCAGCAGCTTCCGCGGGCAAAACACAGATACGCAGTATTTT. This codes for CASSFRGQNTDTQYF.

This clone was seen a handful of times. The V call is TRBV20-1, the J call TRBJ1-2; the D is unclear. V lost 1 base to trimming and J lost 5 bases, with 2 bases between them. This CDR3 region has 10 residues. Germline CDR1 reads DFQATT; CDR2 reads SNEGSKA (reference sequence). The CDR3, as DNA: TGCAGTGCTAGAGGGTATGGCTACACCTTC. As protein: CSARGYGYTF.

This clone has a single count. This chain links TRBV2 with TRBJ1-5; a weak D match, TRBD1 (6 bases). The CDR3 is 17 residues long. The V gene lost 1 base and the J gene lost 4 bases, with 17 bases spanning the gap. Germline CDR1 and CDR2: SNHLY and FYNNEI. The CDR3: CASSEESGGLGNQPQHF. DNA of the CDR3: TGTGCCAGCAGTGAAGAATCGGGGGGGCTAGGGAATCAGCCCCAGCATTTT.

This chain links TRBV6-5 with TRBJ1-5; unclear D gene. The CDR3 is 14 residues long. Germline CDR1 and CDR2: MNHEY and SVGAGI. V lost 2 bases and J 0 bases, leaving 5 bases between the germline ends. CDR3 residues: CASSYRDSNQPQHF. CDR3 nucleotide sequence: TGTGCCAGCAGTTACAGAGATAGCAATCAGCCCCAGCATTTT.

The rearrangement uses TRBV27 and TRBJ2-2; TRBD2 aligns across 8 bases. The CDR3 spans 16 residues. Germline trimming cut 7 bases from V and 0 bases from J; bases unmatched to any gene: 7. Germline V gene lookup returns CDR1 MNHEY and CDR2 SMNVEV (reference sequence). The CDR3 spells CASTRGGTANTGELFF. DNA of the CDR3: TGTGCCAGCACACGGGGGGGAACCGCGAACACCGGGGAGCTGTTTTTT.